This T cell receptor (beta chain) was sequenced for a study of lymphopenia after photon versus proton radiotherapy. Produced via immunoSEQ multiplex PCR; TCRdb's table is partial and in-frame only. The repertoire holds approximately 66,000 clones, with approximately 84% as singletons. This receptor was taken from a man aged 40-49 years with gastric cancer. The sample here was peripheral blood, taken from a patient treated with photon-based radiotherapy.

The CDR3 loop reads CASSPSGTVSYEQYF. In DNA form, the CDR3 reads TGTGCCAGCAGCCCTTCCGGGACGGTCTCCTACGAGCAGTACTTC. The chain employs TRBV4-2 and TRBJ2-7; D might be TRBD1 or TRBD2, each matching 5 bases. This CDR3 region has 15 residues. Trimming took 4 bases from V and 0 from J, leaving 13 bases between them. The germline V gene encodes CDR1 LGHNA and CDR2 YNFKEQ.